A selection of T cell receptor beta chains follows, all from one sample in a study of OX40 agonist ivuxolimab in advanced cancers. TCRdb keeps only in-frame clones here, not all; method: immunoSEQ multiplex PCR. The data show some 76,000 clones, more than 85% seen once. This material consisted of CD4+ or CD8+ T cells sorted from blood, taken in a trial of the OX40 agonist ivuxolimab. The receptors were gathered from an adult with an advanced solid tumor such as melanoma, head and neck, liver or kidney cancer. Each CDR3 is given with its conserved first and last residue. A D gene is named only where the DNA matches it firmly. Some rows mark clone size as missing; the rest say once, few, many or name a class of expanded clone.

-	-	TRBV27	TRBJ2-6	TGTGCCAGCAGGTTGGGCTCTGGGGCCAACGTCCTGACTTTC	CASRLGSGANVLTF
-	-	TRBV7-6	TRBJ1-5	TGTGCCAGCAGCTTAGAGGGAGATCAGCCCCAGCATTTT	CASSLEGDQPQHF
-	once	TRBV2	TRBJ2-7	TGTGCCAGCAGTCCGGGACCCAACTACGAGCAGTACTTC	CASSPGPNYEQYF
-	-	TRBV6-5	TRBJ1-5	TGTGCCAGCAGTTACATGGGTCCCAATCAGCCCCAGCATTTT	CASSYMGPNQPQHF
-	-	TRBV27	TRBJ1-2	TGTGCCAGCACCCACCCTCTGGACAGTTCGTATGGCTACACCTTC	CASTHPLDSSYGYTF
-	-	TRBV10-1	TRBJ2-1	TGCGCCAGCAGTGAAACGGCTTTCAATGAGCAGTTCTTC	CASSETAFNEQFF
-	-	TRBV30	TRBJ2-1	TGTGCCTGGAGTGTAACCAGGGGATCCTACAATGAGCAGTTCTTC	CAWSVTRGSYNEQFF
TRBD2	once	TRBV30	TRBJ2-7	TGTGCCTGGAGTGAGAGGCGGGGGTTTCAAACCTACGAGCAGTACTTC	CAWSERRGFQTYEQYF
-	-	TRBV15	TRBJ2-2	TGTGCCACCAGCAGCTTCATTCAGAACACCGGGGAGCTGTTTTTT	CATSSFIQNTGELFF
TRBD1	-	TRBV9	TRBJ2-7	TGTGCCAGCAGCGTAGAGGGACAGTCCTACGAGCAGTACTTC	CASSVEGQSYEQYF
-	once	TRBV7-2	TRBJ2-1	TGTGCCAGCAGCTTAGTACCACCAGAGCAGTTCTTC	CASSLVPPEQFF
TRBD1	-	TRBV7-9	TRBJ2-7	TGTGCCAGCAGCTTAGGCAGGGGGATGGAGCAGTACTTC	CASSLGRGMEQYF
TRBD1	-	TRBV7-9	TRBJ2-7	TGTGCCAGCAGCTTAGCGGTAGACAGGGCCTACGAGCAGTACTTC	CASSLAVDRAYEQYF
TRBD2	-	TRBV4-1	TRBJ2-7	TGCGCCAGCAGCCAGACTAGCGGGAGGGGCGAGCAGTACTTC	CASSQTSGRGEQYF
-	-	TRBV30	TRBJ1-5	TGTGCCTGGAGTACTAGGGACTATAGCAATCAGCCCCAGCATTTT	CAWSTRDYSNQPQHF
TRBD1	-	TRBV5-6	TRBJ1-1	TGTGCCACACAAAGGGGGCTAGAAGCTTTCTTT	CATQRGLEAFF
-	-	TRBV5-1	TRBJ1-1	TGCGCCAGCAGCTTAGCGGGGGTAGCTTTCTTT	CASSLAGVAFF
TRBD1	once	TRBV2	TRBJ2-5	TGTGCCAGCAGTGAACTACGGACAGGTCGCCCCCAAGAGACCCAGTACTTC	CASSELRTGRPQETQYF
-	-	TRBV27	TRBJ1-5	TGTGCCAGCAGCCCCCGAGCCGGTAAGCCCCAGCATTTT	CASSPRAGKPQHF
TRBD2	-	TRBV27	TRBJ2-1	TGTGCCAGCAGTTTAAGCGGGGACCCTTCCTACAATGAGCAGTTCTTC	CASSLSGDPSYNEQFF
TRBD2	-	TRBV5-6	TRBJ2-1	TGTGCCAGCAGCTTTGGACTAGCGGACAATGAGCAGTTCTTC	CASSFGLADNEQFF
-	-	TRBV7-6	TRBJ2-5	TGTGCCAGCAGCTTAGGAACAGGTGGGACCCAGTACTTC	CASSLGTGGTQYF
-	-	TRBV4-1	TRBJ2-7	TGCGCCAGCAGCCAAGCGCATCGTAGGGCAGATTACTACGAGCAGTACTTC	CASSQAHRRADYYEQYF
TRBD2	-	TRBV28	TRBJ2-2	TGTGCCAGCAGGGGACTAGCGGGCGGGACCGGGGAGCTGTTTTTT	CASRGLAGGTGELFF
TRBD1	-	TRBV19	TRBJ2-2	TGTGCCAGTAGTATGGGGACAGGGGGCCTGGGGGAGCTGTTTTTT	CASSMGTGGLGELFF
-	-	TRBV4-3	TRBJ1-1	TGCGCCAGCAGCCGGCGTCGGAACACTGAAGCTTTCTTT	CASSRRRNTEAFF